The 22 T cell receptor beta chains reported below all come from one sample, sequenced in a study of regulatory T cells in long-lasting Graves disease. Time point indicated: newly diagnosed GD, antithyroid drugs for less than 3 months. After RNA was extracted from PBMCs, the TCR library was made from it. Library construction for TCR beta used iRepertoire HTBI primers and Arm-PCR of CDR3 regions. TCRdb fed the multiplex PCR reads into MiXCR, producing one record per CDR3 protein. The top ten hold about 7.8% of the sample, which has roughly 400,000 distinct CDR3 sequences, 15% seen once. This sample was shared with a second study, whose subject was T cells in Graves' hyperthyroidism and ophthalmopathy.

Source: peripheral blood mononuclear cells (PBMCs), taken at new diagnosis, from a patient treated with antithyroid drugs. These receptors were taken from a woman aged 40 to 50 with Graves disease.

In its sample, this clonotype was seen many times. This rearrangement joins TRBV19 to TRBJ1-5; D gene uncertain. With 4 bases removed from V and 6 bases from J, the gap between germline ends came to 7 bases. The CDR3 runs to 12 residues. Germline loops: CDR1 LNHDA, CDR2 SQIVND (reference sequence). The DNA for the CDR3 is TGTGCCAGTAGTACCAGGACTCAGCCCCAGCATTTT. Translating it yields CASSTRTQPQHF.

This clonotype was recorded at least ten times. The V gene is TRBV9, the J gene TRBJ2-3, with a weak D call TRBD2 (6 bases). The ends were cut back, 4 bases at V and 3 bases at J, with 15 bases in the middle. Germline V gives CDR1 SGDLS, CDR2 YYNGEE. The length of the CDR3 is 15 residues. The DNA for the CDR3 is TGTGCCAGCAGCCCGAGAAGAGGAGGGACAGATACGCAGTATTTT. It is translated as CASSPRRGGTDTQYF.

The table lists this clonotype with a few counts. The rearrangement uses TRBV10-3 and TRBJ1-2; possibly TRBD1 for D (5 bases). The V end lost 1 base, the J end lost 5 bases, and 11 bases lay between the germline ends. From germline, CDR1 is ENHRY and CDR2 SYGVKD. The CDR3 loop spans 14 amino acids. The DNA for the CDR3 is TGTGCCATCAGTGAGTTGACCGCAGGGTATGGCTACACCTTC. This gives the protein CAISELTAGYGYTF.

There are a few counts of this clonotype. This chain joins TRBV27 and TRBJ2-1; D is unclear. CDR1 and CDR2 (germline): MNHEY, SMNVEV (reference sequence). The CDR3 is 12 residues long. The V and J ends lost 2 bases and 10 bases respectively, with 9 bases between them. The CDR3 reads CASSLDLREQFF. The CDR3 coding sequence is TGTGCCAGCAGTTTAGACTTGAGAGAGCAGTTCTTC.

The V and J genes are TRBV9 and TRBJ2-3, with TRBD1 as a possible D gene (6 bases). CDR1 and CDR2 (germline): SGDLS, YYNGEE. The CDR3 has 16 amino acids. The germline V and J ends were trimmed by 2 bases and 0 bases, with 13 bases remaining between them. CDR3 nucleotide sequence: TGTGCCAGCAGCGTGGTCGGACAGCCTAGCACAGATACGCAGTATTTT. It yields the protein CASSVVGQPSTDTQYF.

This clonotype was observed many times. CDR3: CASSSGHEQYF. The CDR3 nucleotides read TGTGCCAGCAGTTCGGGACACGAGCAGTACTTC. The chain joins TRBV12-3 or TRBV12-4 to TRBJ2-7, with D perhaps TRBD1 or TRBD2 (5 bases each). This CDR3 is 11 amino acids long. Trimming cost V 4 bases and J 5 bases, with 6 bases left between them.

With respect to this clonotype: Germline is not matched at one junction end, which may reflect a read error. The rearrangement uses TRBV27 and TRBJ2-1; unclear D gene. Per germline, CDR1 MNHEY and CDR2 SMNVEV (reference sequence). The CDR3 sequence is 14 residues long. The CDR3 sequence is CASSLSGSYNEQLF. The CDR3 DNA reads TGTGCCAGCAGTTTATCAGGGTCCTACAATGAGCAGCTCTTC.

The sample holds many counts of this clonotype. The V and J genes are TRBV12-3 or TRBV12-4 and TRBJ2-7; no definite D call. The CDR3 spans 15 residues. V shed 1 base and J shed 3 bases, with 13 bases lying between them. CDR3 region: CASSLGPVNYYEQYF. The CDR3 coding sequence is TGTGCCAGCAGTTTAGGGCCGGTAAACTACTACGAGCAGTACTTC.

This clonotype has just a few counts. This sequence joins TRBV13 and TRBJ1-2; weak D call: TRBD1 (5 bases). CDR1 PRHDT and CDR2 FYEKMQ come from the germline V gene (reference sequence). The CDR3 is 13 amino acids. V gave up 9 bases and J gave up 3 bases, with 14 bases separating them. As DNA, the CDR3 is TGTGCCAGTCAACAACAGGTAGACTATGGCTACACCTTC. Translated: CASQQQVDYGYTF. Based on the CDR3 plus reference TRBV13 and TRBJ1-2, the full variable domain is AAGVIQSPRHLIKEKRETATLKCYPIPRHDTVYWYQQGPGQDPQFLISFYEKMQSDKGSIPDRFSAQQFSDYHSELNMSSLELGDSALYFCASQQQVDYGYTFGSGTRLTVV.

This clonotype appeared many times. The chain uses TRBV10-3 and TRBJ1-6; D is uncertain. V lost 4 bases and J 5 bases, leaving 9 bases between the germline ends. CDR1 and CDR2 (germline): ENHRY, SYGVKD. This CDR3 region has 14 residues. In DNA form, the CDR3 reads TGTGCCATCAGTGCGGGCAGCGATAATTCACCCCTCCACTTT. This codes for CAISAGSDNSPLHF.

This clonotype was counted many times. The chain joins TRBV4-3 to TRBJ1-2, with 8 nucleotides matching TRBD1. Germline V gene lookup returns CDR1 LGHNA and CDR2 YSLEER. V dropped 1 base and J dropped 4; count of bases not matched to a gene: 8. The CDR3 consists of 16 residues. CDR3 sequence: CASSQVANTGGYGYTF. Written as DNA, the CDR3 is TGCGCCAGCAGCCAAGTGGCGAACACAGGGGGCTATGGCTACACCTTC.

Comments on this clonotype: This may arise from a read error, as a much more abundant clone is one base away. The chain combines TRBV20-1 with TRBJ2-7, with TRBD2 matching 8 bases. The CDR3 totals 16 residues. The J segment lost 7 bases and the V segment lost 0 bases, leaving 14 bases of the junction unmatched. The germline V gene has CDR1 DFQATT and CDR2 SNEGSKA (reference sequence). The CDR3 protein is CSARDRRTSRYNEQYF. The CDR3 nucleotides read TGCAGTGCTAGAGATCGAAGGACTAGCCGATACAATGAGCAGTACTTC.

This clonotype has a count of ten or more. This rearrangement joins TRBV20-1 to TRBJ1-4, with a weak D call TRBD1 (6 bases). Trimming removed 1 base from V and 8 bases from J, with 14 bases in between. This CDR3 region has 14 residues. Germline V gives CDR1 DFQATT, CDR2 SNEGSKA (reference sequence). The CDR3 DNA reads TGCAGTGCTAGAGGGGGCGGGGGCAGCGAAAAACTGTTTTTT. Translation: CSARGGGGSEKLFF.

In this sample, this clonotype turned up many times. The chain carries TRBV29-1 and TRBJ1-1; D not resolved. Trimming left V 4 bases short and J 3 bases short, with 15 bases between. The CDR3 totals 14 residues. Germline V gene data show CDR1 as SQVTM and CDR2 as ANQGSEA. CDR3 in DNA: TGCAGCGTTGTATTTCAGGCGCGGGACACTGAAGCTTTCTTT. It specifies CSVVFQARDTEAFF.

This clonotype was seen ten or more times. This chain joins TRBV11-2 and TRBJ1-1; weak D call: TRBD1 (6 bases). Germline-derived CDR1 and CDR2 are SGHAT and FQNNGV. Trimming shortened V by 5 bases and J by 0 bases, and 13 bases separated the two germline ends. The length of the CDR3 is 15 residues. The CDR3 spells CASSIPTGMNTEAFF. DNA for the CDR3: TGTGCCAGCAGCATCCCTACAGGGATGAACACTGAAGCTTTCTTT.

This clonotype was counted ten times or more. The chain employs TRBV7-2 and TRBJ1-1, with D hard to call. With 3 bases removed from V and 2 bases from J, the gap between germline ends came to 7 bases. Germline V lookup: CDR1 SGHTA, CDR2 FQGNSA. The CDR3 runs 13 residues. The CDR3 is CASSFDPNTEAFF. CDR3 in DNA: TGTGCCAGCAGCTTCGACCCAAACACTGAAGCTTTCTTT. The full variable domain, rest sourced from reference TRBV7-2 and TRBJ1-1, is GAGVSQSPSNKVTEKGKDVELRCDPISGHTALYWYRQSLGQGLEFLIYFQGNSAPDKSGLPSDRFSAERTGGSVSTLTIQRTQQEDSAVYLCASSFDPNTEAFFGQGTRLTVV.

The sample holds a few counts of this clonotype. V gene TRBV20-1 combines with J gene TRBJ2-2; 10 positions match TRBD2. There are 15 residues in the CDR3. V lost 5 bases and J lost 5; bases outside the gene matches: 8. CDR1 is DFQATT and CDR2 is SNEGSKA in the germline V gene (reference sequence). In DNA form, the CDR3 reads TGCAGTGCTGGCGGGCTAGCGGGAGAGACCGGGGAGCTGTTTTTT. It yields the protein CSAGGLAGETGELFF.

The table lists this clonotype with many counts. The chain combines TRBV28 with TRBJ2-3; D is unresolved. Germline values: CDR1 MDHEN, CDR2 SYDVKM. The CDR3 totals 15 residues. V lost 3 bases, J lost 3 bases, and 13 bases lay in between. This CDR3 is CASSFLGIKTDTQYF. The DNA for the CDR3 is TGTGCCAGCAGTTTTTTGGGGATCAAGACAGATACGCAGTATTTT.

The genes are TRBV6-1 and TRBJ2-7; D is unresolved. The V and J ends lost 5 bases and 2 bases respectively, with 10 bases between them. Looked up from germline, CDR1 is MNHNS and CDR2 is SASEGT. The CDR3 is 13 amino acids. The CDR3 reads CASSTPPPYEQYF. CDR3 DNA sequence: TGTGCCAGCAGTACACCCCCGCCCTACGAGCAGTACTTC.

This clonotype was observed many times. This sequence joins TRBV20-1 and TRBJ2-7; perhaps D is TRBD1 or TRBD2 (5 bases each). CDR3 length equals 17 residues. The V end was cut by 2 bases, the J end by 2 bases, with 22 bases between. Germline loops: CDR1 DFQATT, CDR2 SNEGSKA (reference sequence). CDR3 nucleotide sequence: TGCAGTGCTAGACCCCTGGAAGGGGCAGGAGGAACCTACGAGCAGTACTTC. Translating it yields CSARPLEGAGGTYEQYF.

This clonotype has ten or more counts. The rearrangement joins TRBV11-1 to TRBJ2-7; D might be TRBD1 or TRBD2, each matching 5 bases. The CDR3 totals 15 residues. The germline V gene encodes CDR1 SGHAT and CDR2 FQDESV (reference sequence). V dropped 6 bases and J dropped 0 bases, with 15 bases sitting between them. This CDR3 reads CASRVGDASSYEQYF. CDR3 bases: TGTGCCAGCAGGGTGGGGGACGCAAGCTCCTACGAGCAGTACTTC.

The V call is TRBV13, the J call TRBJ2-7; D perhaps matches TRBD2 (6 bases). Trimming left V 7 bases short and J 3 bases short, with 19 bases between. The CDR3 loop spans 15 amino acids. Per the germline V gene, CDR1 is PRHDT and CDR2 is FYEKMQ (reference sequence). CDR3 nucleotides: TGTGCCAGCAACTCAAGTGGGACGGGACTCTACGAGCAGTACTTC. It specifies CASNSSGTGLYEQYF.